The T cell receptor beta chain described here comes from a study of T cell responses to AZD1222 COVID-19 vaccine. Looked up from germline, CDR1 is MGHRA and CDR2 is YSYEKL. CDR3 size: 15 residues. V shed 4 bases and J shed 3 bases, with 13 bases lying between them. With regard to this clone: What it recognizes is unknown.

Findings of the study overall: Only after the peak T cell response were repertoires sampled. Reportedly, nearly half of unique spike TCRs recognized epitopes outside B.1.351/B.1.1.7 mutations. Seropositivity was recorded at baseline in only 6 or 7 AZD1222 recipients.

Clones were sequenced by immunoSEQ multiplex PCR, and TCRdb holds only the in-frame ones, with some missing. The sample carries approximately 170,000 clones, around 90% recorded once. The rearrangement uses TRBV4-1 and TRBJ1-3; D not certain. The source material was peripheral blood, sampled 28 days after the second AZD1222 dose. The TCR sequence derives from an adult who received the AZD1222 COVID-19 vaccine. The CDR3 DNA sequence: TGCGCCAGCAGCCCCTTCTCCAGCCTTGGAAACACCATATATTTT. Protein: CASSPFSSLGNTIYF.